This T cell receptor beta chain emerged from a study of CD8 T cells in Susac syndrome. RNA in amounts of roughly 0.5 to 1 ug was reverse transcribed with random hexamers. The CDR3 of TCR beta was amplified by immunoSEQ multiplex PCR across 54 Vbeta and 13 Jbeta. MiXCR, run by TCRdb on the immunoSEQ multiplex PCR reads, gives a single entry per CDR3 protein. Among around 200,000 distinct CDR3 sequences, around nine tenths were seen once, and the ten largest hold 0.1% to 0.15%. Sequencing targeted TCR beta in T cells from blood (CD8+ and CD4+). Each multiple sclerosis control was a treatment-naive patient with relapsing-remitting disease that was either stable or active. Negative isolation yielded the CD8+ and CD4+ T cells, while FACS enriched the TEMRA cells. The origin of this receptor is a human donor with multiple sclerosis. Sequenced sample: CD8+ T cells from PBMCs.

CDR3 coding DNA: TGTGCCAGCAGTGCCGAGGGAGGGGCCAACGTCCTGACTTTC. Protein product: CASSAEGGANVLTF. The chain couples TRBV5-4 to TRBJ2-6; weak D call: TRBD2 (5 bases). Trimming stripped 5 bases from V and 4 bases from J, with 10 bases between. The germline CDR1 and CDR2 sequences are SGHNT and YYREEE (reference sequence). The CDR3 totals 14 residues.